This T cell receptor (beta chain) was identified in a study of CD8 T cells in Susac syndrome. Whole-study context: When blood was drawn, the patients with Susac syndrome were therapy-naive, on corticosteroids, or on intravenous immunoglobulin alone.

RNA totalling about 0.45 to 1 ug underwent reverse transcription with random hexamers. Using its own MiXCR run on the immunoSEQ multiplex PCR reads, TCRdb lists one record per CDR3 protein. The sample holds around 80,000 distinct CDR3 sequences; 90% to 95% are singletons and the top ten take 0.45% to 0.55%. The authors carried out high-throughput sequencing of TCR beta. They applied it to CD8+ and CD4+ T cells obtained from blood. The V gene lost 8 bases and the J gene lost 3 bases, with 17 bases spanning the gap. Germline V gene data show CDR1 as SNHLY and CDR2 as FYNNEI. The length of the CDR3 is 15 residues.

The sequence was obtained from a human donor with Susac syndrome. Sequenced: CD8+ T cells from PBMCs. The chain has TRBV2 and TRBJ1-5; tentative D call: TRBD1 (5 bases). CDR3 in DNA: TGTGCCAGCGGTTTGACGGGACTTATCAATCAGCCCCAGCATTTT. Translated: CASGLTGLINQPQHF.